One sample yielded the 18 T cell receptor beta chains listed below, sequenced in a study of blood T cell repertoires in COVID-19. Some clones are missing from TCRdb's copy, which holds only in-frame ones; the method was immunoSEQ multiplex PCR. The data contain roughly 110,000 clones, about 82% of them singletons. The sample consisted of peripheral blood. All receptors come from an elderly man with COVID-19, enrolled during active disease.

Only a few counts were recorded for this clone. The chain combines TRBV29-1 with TRBJ1-1; D is ambiguous. CDR3 size: 11 residues. CDR1 SQVTM and CDR2 ANQGSEA come from the germline V gene. V lost 6 bases and J lost 1, with 6 bases in between. In DNA form, the CDR3 reads TGCAGCGTCGGGAAGAACACTGAAGCTTTCTTT. As protein: CSVGKNTEAFF.

This clone was counted a few times. V and J are TRBV6-1 and TRBJ1-1; the D gene is possibly TRBD1 (5 bases). V lost 0 bases, J lost 5 bases, and 7 bases lay in between. CDR1 is MNHNS and CDR2 is SASEGT in the germline V gene. The CDR3 is 13 amino acids. The CDR3 loop reads CASSEAGGTEAFF. The CDR3 DNA sequence: TGTGCCAGCAGTGAAGCGGGGGGGACTGAAGCTTTCTTT.

The V and J genes are TRBV28 and TRBJ1-5; TRBD1 agrees at 10 bases. The junction had 7 bases not matched to a gene; V was cut back by 5 bases and J by 6 bases. The CDR3 runs 15 residues. CDR1 is MDHEN, CDR2 SYDVKM, per germline. The CDR3 protein is CASSPPGQGIQPQHF. In DNA, the CDR3 is TGTGCCAGCAGTCCTCCGGGACAGGGGATTCAGCCCCAGCATTTT.

The chain employs TRBV6-1 and TRBJ1-4; D might be TRBD1 (6 bases). Per germline, CDR1 MNHNS and CDR2 SASEGT. The CDR3 is 15 residues long. V was pared by 1 base and J by 8 bases, with 14 bases between. CDR3 region: CASSEVGGLNEKLFF. The CDR3 coding sequence is TGTGCCAGCAGTGAAGTGGGGGGGCTGAACGAAAAACTGTTTTTT.

This chain connects TRBV6-5 to TRBJ1-1; 7 bases are shared with TRBD1. From germline, CDR1 is MNHEY and CDR2 SVGAGI. The ends lost 7 bases at V and 4 bases at J; junction bases unmatched: 6. The CDR3 has 13 residues. CDR3 nucleotide sequence: TGTGCCAGCACCCCAGCAGGGGGCACTGAAGCTTTCTTT. This gives the protein CASTPAGGTEAFF.

V is TRBV6-2 or TRBV6-3 and J is TRBJ2-7, with D possibly matching TRBD2 (6 bases). There are 22 residues in the CDR3. V lost 6 bases and J 6 bases, leaving 42 bases between the germline ends. From germline, CDR1 is MNHEY and CDR2 SVGEGT. In DNA form, the CDR3 reads TGTGCCAGCAGCCCCCGGGATTCTTGGACCCAATCGGACCGGGACTCGCGGGGCGAGCAGTACTTC. Its translation: CASSPRDSWTQSDRDSRGEQYF.

This chain links TRBV24-1 with TRBJ2-7; D perhaps matches TRBD1 (6 bases). The V and J ends lost 6 bases and 3 bases respectively, with 11 bases between them. Per the germline V gene, CDR1 is KGHDR and CDR2 is SFDVKD. The CDR3 consists of 13 residues. As DNA, the CDR3 is TGTGCCACCAGTTCGGCAGGGGACTACGAGCAGTACTTC. Its translation is CATSSAGDYEQYF.

The chain couples TRBV24-1 to TRBJ2-1; TRBD2 aligns across 9 bases. The CDR3 is 14 amino acids. Unmatched junction bases numbered 6, after V lost 5 bases and J lost 8 bases. Germline loops: CDR1 KGHDR, CDR2 SFDVKD. CDR3 region: CATSGLAGEDEQFF. The CDR3 DNA reads TGTGCCACCAGTGGATTAGCGGGAGAGGATGAGCAGTTCTTC.

DNA of the CDR3: TGTGCCAGCAGTGAAGTCGGGATACAGTTCTTC. Translated, it gives CASSEVGIQFF. The rearrangement uses TRBV6-1 and TRBJ2-1, with D maybe TRBD2 (5 bases). This CDR3 contains 11 residues. Trimming took 1 base from V and 13 from J, leaving 8 bases between them. Germline CDR1 and CDR2: MNHNS and SASEGT.

This clone appeared a few times. The chain uses TRBV5-1 and TRBJ2-7; a possible D gene is TRBD2 (5 bases). The CDR3 length is 14 residues. V was clipped by 4 bases and J by 2 bases, with 13 bases between them. The germline V gene encodes CDR1 SGHRS and CDR2 YFSETQ. CDR3 loop: CASSPSPGTYEQYF. The CDR3 bases are TGCGCCAGCAGCCCGTCTCCGGGAACCTACGAGCAGTACTTC.

V is TRBV7-9 and J is TRBJ1-3; TRBD1 agrees at 12 bases. The CDR3 runs 15 residues. The J segment lost 8 bases and the V segment lost 2 bases, leaving 4 bases of the junction unmatched. Germline lookup yields CDR1 SEHNR and CDR2 FQNEAQ (reference sequence). CDR3 amino acids: CASSLRGQGAYTIYF. The DNA for the CDR3 is TGTGCCAGCAGCTTAAGGGGACAGGGGGCCTACACCATATATTTT.

This clone appeared many times. The CDR3 bases are TGCGCCAGCAGCCAACAACCATTCGTGGCCGGGAGAATCTCCTACGAGCAGTACTTC. Translated, it gives CASSQQPFVAGRISYEQYF. This chain links TRBV4-1 with TRBJ2-7; perhaps TRBD2 as D (6 bases). The CDR3 covers 19 residues. V was cut by 2 bases and J by 0 bases, with 23 bases left in between. Germline V lookup: CDR1 MGHRA, CDR2 YSYEKL.

V is TRBV13 and J is TRBJ2-3; 10 bases align to TRBD2. V was pared by 5 bases and J by 1 base, with 3 bases of the junction left unmatched. The CDR3 extends over 15 amino acids. Germline CDR1 reads PRHDT; CDR2 reads FYEKMQ (reference sequence). The DNA for the CDR3 is TGTGCCAGCAGCCGCGGACTAGCGGGCACAGATACGCAGTATTTT. As protein: CASSRGLAGTDTQYF.

The genes are TRBV6-2 or TRBV6-3 and TRBJ1-6, with D tentatively TRBD1 (5 bases). The CDR3 contains 14 residues. Germline loops: CDR1 MNHEY, CDR2 SVGEGT. Trimming shortened V by 6 bases and J by 7 bases, and 13 bases separated the two germline ends. This CDR3 reads CASSDDSLNSPLHF. The CDR3 region has the DNA TGTGCCAGCAGCGATGACAGTCTAAATTCACCCCTCCACTTT.

The V gene is TRBV6-5, the J gene TRBJ2-3; 10 bases fit TRBD2. Per germline, CDR1 MNHEY and CDR2 SVGAGI. This CDR3 has 15 amino acids. V lost 2 bases and J lost 4; bases outside the gene matches: 3. The CDR3 sequence is CASSYLSGRADTQYF. The CDR3 DNA follows: TGTGCCAGCAGTTACCTAAGCGGGAGGGCAGATACGCAGTATTTT.

The rearrangement links TRBV14 to TRBJ2-3; tentative D call: TRBD1 (6 bases). This CDR3 has 17 amino acids. The germline CDR1 and CDR2 sequences are SGHDN and FVKESK. Trimming cost V 1 base and J 1 base, with 15 bases left between them. This chain's CDR3 is CASSQVRAAGGTDTQYF. Written as DNA, the CDR3 is TGTGCCAGCAGCCAAGTTCGGGCGGCAGGGGGCACAGATACGCAGTATTTT.

Written as DNA, the CDR3 is TGCGCCAGCAGCTCCGGACAGTCGGCGGCCAACGTCCTGACTTTC. Translating it yields CASSSGQSAANVLTF. The V and J genes are TRBV5-1 and TRBJ2-6; possible D gene TRBD1, 6 bases. The ends were cut back, 3 bases at V and 6 bases at J, with 13 bases in the middle. Germline V gene sequence: CDR1 SGHRS, CDR2 YFSETQ. The CDR3 has 15 amino acids.

The rearrangement joins TRBV2 to TRBJ2-5; D might be TRBD2 (5 bases). V was trimmed by 4 bases and J by 2 bases, leaving 8 bases between them. The CDR3 has 13 residues. Germline V gene lookup returns CDR1 SNHLY and CDR2 FYNNEI. CDR3 nucleotides: TGTGCCAGCAGTGTGGACTCTCAAGAGACCCAGTACTTC. Its protein product is CASSVDSQETQYF.